The following is a T cell receptor (beta chain) sequence with its context. The antigen it binds to is not known. Per-nucleotide qualities are absent, and no much larger clonotype sits a single base away. The receptor library was made with the immunoSEQ multiplex PCR assay. For the multiplex PCR, a mixture combining 60 forward primers for TCR Vbeta segments and 13 reverse primers for TCR Jbeta segments was used. Amplification of the CDR3 region of rearranged TCR beta genes was performed with a multiplex PCR assay on genomic DNA. The Illumina HiSeq System was used to sequence the amplified TCR beta libraries as 87-base-pair reads. Per the authors' processing: A later analysis counted approximately 74 million unique TCR beta chains across the 500 to 850 repertoires, and 10 million to 12 million of these chains were shared by at least two donors. Raw reads were error-corrected and collapsed into unique sequences with a nearest-neighbor algorithm that merged closely related sequences to remove PCR and sequencing errors. V, D and J gene segments were assigned by aligning CDR3 sequences to IMGT reference sequences. For a sequence to be retained, a match of at least six nucleotides to both a V gene segment and a J gene segment was required. A rearrangement was called productive if the CDR3 had no stop codons and remained in frame with V and J, and every other rearrangement was called non-productive. Following IMGT convention, CDR3 was defined as the stretch from the second conserved V-encoded cysteine to the conserved J-encoded phenylalanine. In an earlier analysis of 500 to 650 of the donors, sequences lacking an unambiguous match to a single V gene segment were excluded. In an earlier analysis of around 590 of the donors, a V segment was called functional when productive rearrangements were above 56.7%, and segregating when the standard deviation between donors exceeded 5%. A statistical classification framework was developed to diagnose cytomegalovirus status using the catalog of TCR beta chain sequences. In a later analysis, TCR nucleotide sequences were compared against IMGT/GENE-DB human TR gene sequences so that V and J genes could be assigned. In a later analysis, CDR3 sequences and most-parsimonious VDJ recombination scenarios were assigned using the TCRdist pipeline. In a later analysis, each TCR beta chain was defined by its CDR3 amino acid sequence together with its V-gene family, and reads without a unique V-gene family were excluded. To address suspected cross-contamination and a sequencing artifact, a later analysis removed approximately 590 highly shared, low-generation-probability nucleotide sequences. A later analysis calculated a clonal expansion index for each public chain from normalized within-repertoire ranks of inferred template counts. A later analysis computed generation probabilities with a VDJ recombination model fitted to out-of-frame rearrangements, and checked the results against IGoR. A later analysis scored TCR-TCR, TCR-HLA and TCR-CMV co-occurrence with hypergeometric tests, applying a repertoire-size bias correction to TCR pairs. A later analysis estimated false discovery rates by permuting HLA or CMV assignments 20 times. In a later analysis, co-occurring TCRs were grouped using DBSCAN, and TCRdist sequence similarity was added for clustering within HLA-allele-positive subsets. Repertoires with fewer than 30,000 or more than 120,000 public chains, plus five repertoires with anomalous nucleotide sharing, were excluded from co-occurrence clustering. As stored in TCRdb, this immuneACCESS dataset retains in-frame rearrangements with V and J assigned. A fraction of the clones does not appear; measured against another copy, unresolved V genes explain less than half of the discrepancy, and the remainder lacks a known reason. That table furnishes V, J and clone size, whereas the DNA furnished D and trimming. The sample table records around 150,000 clones; roughly 79% of these occur just once. The ten largest clones represent approximately 2.8% of the sample.

The data stem from a study of cytomegalovirus exposure and HLA in healthy donors (dated by TCRdb to the late 2010s). Broadly, across the study: An earlier analysis of roughly 500 of the donors reported 250 to 300 Gb of sequence data and 117 million unique TCR beta sequences from about 179 million T cells. The study aimed to test whether cataloging public T cell receptors could reveal signatures of past pathogen exposure. A later genetic analysis took genome-wide SNP genotypes for about 65% of the roughly 670 donors and used that subset as a discovery cohort. Of the 398 genotyped donors, 65% to 90% fell in the genetic ancestry cluster associated with self-reported Caucasian donors. Among some 410 genotyped donors of the cohort, an average of around 250,000 unique TCR beta nucleotide sequences was sequenced per donor, of which roughly 17% were non-productive. Class I and class II HLA loci were covered by the typing at four-digit resolution. Several DR-DQ haplotypes were treated as single units for association and clustering because of strong linkage in the cohort. In an earlier analysis of 587 of the donors, high-throughput TCR beta sequencing was used to judge whether each TCR beta V gene segment behaved as functional or pseudogenic. The study used immunosequencing to profile the T cell repertoires of approximately 650 subjects and linked those repertoires to cytomegalovirus serostatus. A separate validation cohort of roughly 110 different subjects was used in addition to the 666-subject first cohort. Typing coverage differed by locus: A, B, C, DRB1 and DQB1 were typed in roughly 620-630 donors, DQA1 in roughly 510, DPA1 in 600 to 610, and DPB1 in roughly 450. The later analysis used no new phenotypic data to find candidate immune exposures, relying instead on TCR beta sequences and their occurrence across donors. A later analysis re-analyzed previously published TCR beta repertoires from about 600 donors and added high-resolution HLA genotyping to study TCR occurrence patterns. Roughly 320 gigabases of sequencing data and roughly 80 million unique TCR sequences made up an early release that covered several hundred HLA-typed donors. The study combined high-throughput TCR immunosequencing, statistical association of individual TCRs with disease status, and machine learning to predict cytomegalovirus infection status. Every discovery cohort repertoire had been produced on one sequencing platform. Donor age, sex, ethnicity and CMV serostatus were compiled alongside the repertoire data. The study at large found these results: In a later analysis, some 18,000 TCR beta sequences were associated with specific HLA alleles at a false discovery rate of 0.05. Immune exposure information for the cohort was limited to CMV serostatus. When HLA alleles, especially DR and DQ, strongly co-occurred, TCR associations were difficult to assign to individual alleles. Several of the top co-occurrence clusters appeared to be linked to parvovirus B19, influenza, CMV and Epstein-Barr virus, according to a later analysis. While some public TCRs were present in many individuals, most TCR sequences turned up only very rarely across donors. In this cohort, only TCR beta chains were sequenced, and detectable features were limited by the absence of alpha or paired-chain data. A group of highly shared sequence variants was considered likely to be a technical artifact of the sequencing pipeline. Some IMGT-functional V segments, including TRBV6-2 and TRBV6-3, could not be told apart with the 87-base-pair reads, so those segments were excluded. A total of 150 to 200 TCR beta chains were listed by the study as associated with cytomegalovirus. The authors suggested that the approach could potentially be extended to other disease states and immunological phenotypes. Because counts were too low, roughly 18 rarely observed V segments, including chromosome 9 orphons, were left out of the earlier analysis of 587 of the donors. A further reported finding was that TCR beta sequences accurately predicted the HLA-A and HLA-B alleles for most subjects in the first cohort. Compared with the 666-donor mean, donors in an Asian-associated ancestry cluster had fewer N-insertions in productive TCRs, according to a later genetic analysis. The classifier was reported to diagnose cytomegalovirus status with high specificity and sensitivity in both the original and validation cohorts. According to a later analysis, most CMV-associated TCR beta chains appeared to be HLA-restricted, and the HLA associations seemed to be driven largely by CMV exposure. Three of the identified cytomegalovirus-associated TCR beta chains were confirmed in vitro to be specific for cytomegalovirus antigens. In an earlier analysis of around 500 of the donors, most TCR beta V segments appeared in productive rearrangements about 90% or about 30% of the time, broadly matching IMGT annotations. Roughly uniform sequencing depth across donors was assumed in presence/absence analyses, although this assumption may not hold. Because HLA typing was missing for some donors at each locus, association tests included only the typed subset. In a later analysis, TCR association rates were found to vary across HLA loci, with the most associated TCRs seen for DRB1 alleles and the fewest for HLA-C alleles. In a later analysis, HLA-associated TCR beta chains showed more clonal expansion and lower generation probabilities than non-associated chains that were equally common. V-gene and J-gene trimming of TCR beta chains was associated with a missense DCLRE1C variant in a later genetic analysis, and the association was replicated in an independent cohort. Correlated functional status among segregating V segments might reflect linkage disequilibrium, but an unknown experimental factor could not be ruled out.

V is trimmed back by 4 bases and J by 2 bases, and the junction contains 10 bases that no gene match accounts for. The CDR1 and CDR2 encoded by the germline V gene are SGHRS and YFSETQ. The cysteine opens and the phenylalanine closes a CDR3 of 16 amino acids. CDR3 DNA only is kept here, 48 bases in frame from base 1. The cohort comprised 550 to 700 healthy bone marrow donors. At the time of sampling, all cohort members were nominally healthy, though unrecorded immune exposures were likely present. The donor was CMV seronegative and belonged to the group of over 350 seronegative cohort members. Each donor provided a peripheral blood sample, and peripheral blood mononuclear cells were used for TCR beta sequencing. The Qiagen DNeasy Blood Extraction Kit was used to extract genomic DNA from the blood cell samples.

The source material was PBMCs. The V and J genes are TRBV5-1 and TRBJ1-1; TRBD1 aligns with 8 central bases. The receptor was isolated from a male donor in good health and CMV-seronegative. The DNA sequence reads TGCGCCAGCAGCGTGACAGGGGTTAGTATTAACACTGAAGCTTTCTTT. It translates as CASSVTGVSINTEAFF.